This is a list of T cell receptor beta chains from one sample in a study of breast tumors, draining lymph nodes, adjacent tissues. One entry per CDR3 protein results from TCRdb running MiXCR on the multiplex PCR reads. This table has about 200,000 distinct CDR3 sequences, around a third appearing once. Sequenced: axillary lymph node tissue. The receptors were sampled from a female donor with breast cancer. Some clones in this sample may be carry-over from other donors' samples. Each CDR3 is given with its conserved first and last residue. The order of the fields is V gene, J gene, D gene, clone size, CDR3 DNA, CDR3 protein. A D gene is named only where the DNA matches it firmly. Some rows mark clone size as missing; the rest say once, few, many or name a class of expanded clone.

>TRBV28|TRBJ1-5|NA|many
TGTGCCAGCAGTTTGCCTCAGGGGACGCGTCAGCCCCAGCATTTT
CASSLPQGTRQPQHF
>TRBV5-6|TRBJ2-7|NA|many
TGTGCCAGCAGCCCGGTACGGGGGCAAAGCTCCTACGAGCAGTACTTC
CASSPVRGQSSYEQYF
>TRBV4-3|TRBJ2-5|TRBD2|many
TGCGCCAGCAGCCAAGATAGCGGGAGCGGTGTGACCCAGTACTTC
CASSQDSGSGVTQYF
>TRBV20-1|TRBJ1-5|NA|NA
TGCAGTGCTAGGCTCCGAGCCACCTACGAGCAGCCCCAGCATTTT
CSARLRATYEQPQHF
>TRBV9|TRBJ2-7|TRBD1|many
TGTGCCAGCAGCCCCTCCCCAGGGGGCGAGGGCAACGGGGGATCTGGGCAGTACTTC
CASSPSPGGEGNGGSGQYF
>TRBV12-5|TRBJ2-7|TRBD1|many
TGTGCTAGTGGTTTCGGACAGGGGGCGAGCGAGCAGTACTTC
CASGFGQGASEQYF
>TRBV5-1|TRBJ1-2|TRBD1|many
TGCGCCAGCAGCTTTGGATCCGGGACAGCGGTTGGCTACACCTTC
CASSFGSGTAVGYTF
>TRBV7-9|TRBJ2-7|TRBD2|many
TGTGCCAGCAGCTTAGCTGTGGCGGGAGGAGTGACGCAGTACTTC
CASSLAVAGGVTQYF
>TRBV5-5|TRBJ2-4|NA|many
TGTGCCAGCAGCTTGCCACCGGGGATTCAGTACTTC
CASSLPPGIQYF
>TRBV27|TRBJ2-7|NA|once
TGTGCCAGCAGTTCAAGCGAGCGGGAGCAGTACTTC
CASSSSEREQYF
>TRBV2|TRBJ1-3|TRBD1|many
TGTGCCAGCAGTGAAGGGCGTTCTTGGACAGGATACCTTGGAAACACCATATATTTT
CASSEGRSWTGYLGNTIYF
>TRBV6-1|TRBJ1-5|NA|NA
TGTGCCAGCAGAGAAAGGACTAGCGGGGGTTTATACAATGAGCAGCCCCAGCATTTT
CASRERTSGGLYNEQPQHF
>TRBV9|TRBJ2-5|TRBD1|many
TGTGCCAGCAGCGCCGGACAGGGAAGCAATACAGAGACCCAGTACTTC
CASSAGQGSNTETQYF
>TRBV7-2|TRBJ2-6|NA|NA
TGTGCCAGCAGCTTAGGCCAGCGGGGGGCCAACGTCCTGACTTTC
CASSLGQRGANVLTF
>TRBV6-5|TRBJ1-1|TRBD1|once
TGTGCCAGCAGCCCGGACAGGGGGATTGGGACTGAAGCTTTCTTT
CASSPDRGIGTEAFF
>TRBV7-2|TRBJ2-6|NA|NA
TGTGCCAGCAGCCCGAGTGGGGGGTTGTTACTGACTTTC
CASSPSGGLLLTF
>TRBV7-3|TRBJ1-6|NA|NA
TGTGCCCGCAGCTTCACGGCGCGGGTTGGGAATTCACCCCTCCACTTT
CARSFTARVGNSPLHF
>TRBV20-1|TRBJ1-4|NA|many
TGCAGTGCTAGACTCCCGGGGGATGAAAAACTGTTTTTT
CSARLPGDEKLFF
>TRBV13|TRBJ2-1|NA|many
TGTGCCAGCAGCTTATCTAAAGGGGGGGGGGCCTTCGATGAGCAGTTCTTC
CASSLSKGGGAFDEQFF
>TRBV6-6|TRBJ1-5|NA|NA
TGTGCCAGCAGTTACTTGGGTCGCAATCAGCCCCGGCATTTT
CASSYLGRNQPRHF
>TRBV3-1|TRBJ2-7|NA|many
TGTGCCAGCAGCCTCTCGCCCCTCCACGAGCAGTACTTC
CASSLSPLHEQYF
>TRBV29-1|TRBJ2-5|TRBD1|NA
TGCAGCGTTGAAGGGGACAGGGGAAGTTTTGAGACCCAGTACTTC
CSVEGDRGSFETQYF